This T cell receptor beta chain was sequenced in a study of blood T cells in healthy people across ages. Overall study: Capturing about one barcoded beta molecule per two T cells was achieved by template switching.

It was with a sample-barcoded 5' primer and a J-beta primer mix that a second PCR of about 6 to 12 cycles was run. Every sample gave at least 2.5 million paired-end reads containing CDR3. MiXCR was run by TCRdb on the 5' RACE reads, yielding one entry per CDR3 protein. This sample has 650,000 to 1,000,000 distinct CDR3 sequences, with 35% to 40% found just once. Whole-study results and caveats: Not knowing donor CMV status may have confounded expanded clonotype changes. Naive T cell percentage showed a strong correlation with the diversity of TCR beta.

The CDR3 runs 13 residues. CDR1 and CDR2 (germline): DFQATT, SNEGSKA (reference sequence). V gave up 1 base and J gave up 6 bases, with 10 bases separating them. The table lists this clonotype with a few counts. Its target is not known. J is TRBJ1-5 and V is TRBV20-1, with a weak D call TRBD1 (6 bases). The receptor was isolated from a man aged 18 to 35 in good health. The sequenced sample consisted of blood. CDR3 nucleotides: TGCAGTGCTAGAGCGGCGGGGGCTCAGCCCCAGCATTTT. Its protein is CSARAAGAQPQHF.